Sequencing of this TCR beta chain was carried out in a study of CD8+CD57+ T cells in acquired aplastic anemia. Study-wide background: The DNA of sorted CD4+ and CD8+ cells averaged 3.2 ug.

The CDR3 totals 12 residues. The V end was cut by 8 bases, the J end by 8 bases, with 10 bases between. The germline V gene has CDR1 LNHDA and CDR2 SQIVND (reference sequence). All patients picked for sequencing had shown, by flow cytometry, an expansion of CD8+CD57+ cells. Every patient had severe acquired aplastic anemia. This clonotype was seen ten or more times. Profiling of TCR beta VDJ combinations and CDR3 sequences used genomic DNA as template. TCRdb called the reads again in MiXCR, with one record for every CDR3 protein. The sample consists of roughly 180,000 distinct CDR3 sequences, roughly 65% of them appearing once.

Sequenced material: sorted CD4+, CD8+, or CD8+CD57+ T cells (not recorded which) from PBMCs. The sequence was obtained from a human donor with aplastic anemia. This chain connects TRBV19 to TRBJ1-6, with D unresolved. This chain's CDR3 is CASRAWDSPLHF. Here the CDR3 DNA reads TGTGCCAGTCGCGCGTGGGATTCACCCCTCCACTTT.